The clone carrying this T cell receptor beta chain showed up many times. The antigen is not known. Germline values: CDR1 MNHNS, CDR2 SASEGT. CDR3 length: 19 residues. V lost 3 bases and J lost 4; bases outside the gene matches: 21. cDNA molecules, individually, were tagged with unique molecular identifiers. TCRdb re-derived calls from the 5' RACE reads in MiXCR, one entry per CDR3 protein. The sample holds about 64,000 distinct CDR3 sequences, 4% to 5.5% seen once. This sample is drawn from a study of early T cells in non-severe SARS-CoV-2 infection. Whole-study context: Chains from this unsorted whole-blood bulk RNA could not be paired. Study results and caveats: VDJdb matches were skewed toward anti-spike CD8 T cell responses.

Sequencing was done on a sample of whole blood. The V call is TRBV6-1, the J call TRBJ2-7; 7 bases are shared with TRBD1. This clonotype was sampled from an adult who was a healthcare worker with PCR-confirmed SARS-CoV-2 infection or an uninfected control (not recorded which). The CDR3 DNA sequence: TGTGCCAGCAGTGATTGGCCCAGTCTGAAGCGAGGGGGCTCATACGAGCAGTACTTC. It translates to CASSDWPSLKRGGSYEQYF.